This paragraph covers one T cell receptor beta chain sequence. Authors' processing steps: Scientists estimated how many nucleated cells there were by amplifying reference gene primers. Using immunoSEQ multiplex PCR, the repertoire was profiled, and TCRdb retains in-frame clones only, with some absent. That table gives V, J and clone size, and the DNA gave D and trimming. Here the sample spans about 270,000 clones, approximately 91% being singletons. This sample was included in a study of blood T cell repertoires in COVID-19. Study summary: The study drew acute and convalescent COVID-19 samples from the United States, Italy and Spain. The cDNA or gDNA used as material had been derived from T cells, B-cell-depleted T cells, or PBMCs.

Adults between roughly 18 and 90 years of age took part from more than 20 US areas. Germline V gene sequence: CDR1 SGHNT, CDR2 YYREEE (reference sequence). This CDR3 has 15 amino acids. The germline V and J ends were trimmed by 0 bases and 1 base, with 10 bases remaining between them. This sequence was found in a woman in her thirties or forties with acute COVID-19. Sequenced: PBMCs or T cells enriched from blood (not recorded which). The chain couples TRBV5-4 to TRBJ1-1, with a weak D call TRBD1 (5 bases). The CDR3 loop is CASSLGQGGNTEAFF. The CDR3 coding sequence is TGTGCCAGCAGCTTGGGGCAGGGAGGGAACACTGAAGCTTTCTTT.